This paragraph covers one T cell receptor (beta chain) sequence. Its antigen is undetermined. This sample is part of a study of identical twins. Broader study findings: Models underestimated TCR alpha sharing (out-of-frame) in monozygotic twins.

A template switching step contributed a universal primer site, while unique molecular identifiers were present in the cDNA. TCRdb re-called the 5' RACE reads through MiXCR, storing one row per CDR3 protein. The data show nearly 900,000 distinct CDR3 sequences, with 9% to 15% seen just once and 1.5% to 2% held by the top ten. The V gene's germline CDR1 is SQVTM and CDR2 ANQGSEA. The CDR3 runs to 13 residues. Trimming took off 5 bases at V and 7 bases at J, with 17 bases between the two ends. A further study also used this sample, focusing on yellow fever vaccine responses in identical twins. This second report adds: Among the twins, the vaccine T cell response reportedly seemed partly convergent and partly personalized.

The receptor was derived from a woman aged 18-29 years in good health. The chain combines TRBV29-1 with TRBJ1-2, with unresolved D. Sequencing input: PBMCs. CDR3 loop: CSVTPSGIGGYTF. The DNA of the CDR3 is TGCAGCGTTACTCCCTCGGGGATCGGTGGCTACACCTTC.